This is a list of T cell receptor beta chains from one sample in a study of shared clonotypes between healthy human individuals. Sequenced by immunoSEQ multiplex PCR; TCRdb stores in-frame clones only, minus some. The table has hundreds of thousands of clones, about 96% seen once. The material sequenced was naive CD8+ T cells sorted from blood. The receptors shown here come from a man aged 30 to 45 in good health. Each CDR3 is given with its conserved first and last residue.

CASSLNEAEQYF	TRBV5-1	TRBJ2-7
CASSATSTGELFF	TRBV5-1	TRBJ2-2
CATSSGQGIYTF	TRBV15	TRBJ1-2
CASSSTAARNEKLFF	TRBV7-9	TRBJ1-4
CSVDKRLEAFF	TRBV29-1	TRBJ1-1
CASGHSGSPSYNEQFF	TRBV10-1	TRBJ2-1
CASSPTPGFRYEQYF	TRBV7-9	TRBJ2-7
CASSFQGSNQPQHF	TRBV27	TRBJ1-5
CASSRMGNEQFF	TRBV27	TRBJ2-1
CASLGLSYEQYF	TRBV10-2	TRBJ2-7
CASSPLTDDNKQFF	TRBV28	TRBJ2-1
CASSPTNHDEQFF	TRBV7-9	TRBJ2-1
CASSSGTAEQYF	TRBV11-3	TRBJ2-7
CASSLAPRLAKNIQYF	TRBV7-8	TRBJ2-4
CASSQWGGFTYEQYF	TRBV4-1	TRBJ2-7
CASRLTSGSLVEQFF	TRBV10-2	TRBJ2-1
CASSEEYGTLAYEQYF	TRBV6-1	TRBJ2-7
CASTLSETQYF	TRBV6-9	TRBJ2-5
CASSSNYNEQFF	TRBV11-2	TRBJ2-1
CASSPIEGAQGNTIYF	TRBV4-1	TRBJ1-3
CASSRWGETSYEQYF	TRBV5-4	TRBJ2-7
CASSWTSRETQYF	TRBV6-5	TRBJ2-5
CATTGRPISEAFF	TRBV2	TRBJ1-1
CASSPLGRTTDTQYF	TRBV7-2	TRBJ2-3
CASSQVPLFNEQFF	TRBV14	TRBJ2-1
CASSSSGGPNTEAFF	TRBV11-3	TRBJ1-1
CASSQDRAGLTGGYGYTF	TRBV4-3	TRBJ1-2
CASSVCCLAGVADTQYF	TRBV2	TRBJ2-3
CASSPQREGSTDTQYF	TRBV7-7	TRBJ2-3
CASSQGFREIGNNEQFF	TRBV4-2	TRBJ2-1
CASSLGGKAGGTYEQYF	TRBV28	TRBJ2-7
CASSERLGQGGLF	TRBV2	TRBJ2-1
CASSLLAGDPYEQYF	TRBV27	TRBJ2-7
CASSLEGDTEAFF	TRBV7-3	TRBJ1-1
CASVPPRIAEYNEQFF	TRBV7-8	TRBJ2-1
CSVVLAGFGYEQYF	TRBV29-1	TRBJ2-7
CASSWRQQETQYF	TRBV28	TRBJ2-5
CATSTDDPAGPSQDF	TRBV15	TRBJ2-7
CASSPPRGTEAFF	TRBV9	TRBJ1-1
CASSPEPSSNYGYTF	TRBV18	TRBJ1-2
CSVEDHTGGADTQYF	TRBV29-1	TRBJ2-3
CASRGGPGPQHF	TRBV2	TRBJ1-5
CASSLARGNQETQYF	TRBV28	TRBJ2-5
CASSWGKQGTNEKLFF	TRBV11-2	TRBJ1-4
CASSVDSGALSYNEQFF	TRBV9	TRBJ2-1
CATSRDDGDGYGYTF	TRBV15	TRBJ1-2